One sample yielded the 23 T cell receptor beta chains listed below, sequenced in a study of blood T cell repertoires in COVID-19. This table comes from immunoSEQ multiplex PCR, and its TCRdb copy is limited to in-frame clones, with some not included. The table lists about 73,000 clones, over 70% of them singletons. The sequenced material came from peripheral blood. Receptor source: a man of 80 years or more with active or convalescent COVID-19.

CDR3 protein: CASSQVAGQGPYNEQFF. Here the CDR3 DNA reads TGCGCCAGCAGCCAAGTCGCGGGACAGGGCCCCTACAATGAGCAGTTCTTC. This chain joins TRBV4-1 and TRBJ2-1; TRBD1 agrees at 9 bases. Per the germline V gene, CDR1 is MGHRA and CDR2 is YSYEKL. Germline trimming cut 1 base from V and 2 bases from J; bases unmatched to any gene: 6. This CDR3 is built from 17 residues.

V usage is TRBV20-1 and J usage is TRBJ1-1; TRBD1 is a possible D gene (6 bases). The V and J ends lost 3 bases and 5 bases respectively, with 22 bases between them. The CDR3 is made up of 16 amino acids. Germline V gene sequence: CDR1 DFQATT, CDR2 SNEGSKA (reference sequence). This CDR3 is CSASRGGFTGRTEAFF. The DNA of the CDR3 is TGCAGTGCTAGTCGGGGGGGGTTTACAGGGCGGACTGAAGCTTTCTTT.

This sequence joins TRBV19 and TRBJ1-5; 7 bases fit TRBD1. J gave up 4 bases and V 2 bases, and 5 bases lay outside the gene matches. The CDR3 has 15 residues. CDR1 is LNHDA, CDR2 SQIVND, per germline (reference sequence). CDR3 protein: CASSIQGGLNQPQHF. The CDR3, as DNA: TGTGCCAGTAGTATACAGGGGGGTCTTAATCAGCCCCAGCATTTT.

The chain carries TRBV5-1 and TRBJ1-3, with D uncertain. The CDR3 loop spans 14 amino acids. V lost 4 bases to trimming and J lost 0 bases, with 8 bases between them. The germline CDR1 and CDR2 sequences are SGHRS and YFSETQ. The CDR3: CASSKRVSGNTIYF. The CDR3 region has the DNA TGCGCCAGCAGCAAACGAGTCTCTGGAAACACCATATATTTT.

The V gene is TRBV2, the J gene TRBJ2-3; 9 nucleotides line up with TRBD2. Germline CDR1 is SNHLY and CDR2 is FYNNEI. With 4 bases clipped from V and 3 bases from J, the junction kept 2 bases outside the gene matches. There are 14 residues in the CDR3. In DNA, the CDR3 is TGTGCCAGCAGTGGGCTAGCGGGGACAGATACGCAGTATTTT. Amino acid sequence: CASSGLAGTDTQYF.

This clone occurred once. Additional DNA sequences in this sample encode the identical CDR3. The chain couples TRBV6-2 or TRBV6-3 to TRBJ2-3; no clear D. Trimming shortened V by 2 bases and J by 4 bases, and 7 bases separated the two germline ends. The CDR3 consists of 13 residues. From germline, CDR1 is MNHEY and CDR2 SVGEGT. The CDR3 DNA follows: TGTGCCAGCAGTTACGGCGGATCAGATACGCAGTATTTT. It is translated as CASSYGGSDTQYF.

The rearrangement joins TRBV10-3 to TRBJ2-1; 8 nucleotides line up with TRBD2. In germline, CDR1 is ENHRY, CDR2 SYGVKD. The junction had 9 bases not matched to a gene; V was cut back by 2 bases and J by 9 bases. The CDR3 is 15 residues long. Here the CDR3 DNA reads TGTGCCATCAGTGAGCGGGAGGGCCCCTGGGGTGAGCAGTTCTTC. It yields the protein CAISEREGPWGEQFF.

The chain has TRBV6-5 and TRBJ2-7; 10 bases line up with TRBD2. V gave up 7 bases and J gave up 6 bases; unmatched junction bases: 9. CDR1 is MNHEY and CDR2 is SVGAGI in the germline V gene. There are 14 residues in the CDR3. The CDR3 loop reads CASNNLAGAGEQYF. The CDR3 nucleotides are TGTGCCAGCAACAATCTAGCGGGAGCGGGCGAGCAGTACTTC.

V is TRBV3-1 (or the pseudogene TRBV3-2) and J is TRBJ2-3; TRBD2 aligns across 13 bases. The CDR3 loop spans 17 amino acids. V gave up 6 bases and J gave up 1 base; unmatched junction bases: 7. Germline V CDR1 and CDR2: LGHDT, YNNKEL (reference sequence). The CDR3 region is CASSLRLAGGRTDTQYF. CDR3 DNA: TGTGCCAGCAGTCTTCGACTAGCGGGGGGTCGCACAGATACGCAGTATTTT.

This chain joins TRBV10-1 and TRBJ2-7, with D perhaps TRBD1 (5 bases). The length of the CDR3 is 12 residues. Per germline, CDR1 WNHNN and CDR2 SYGVQD (reference sequence). The CDR3 DNA reads TGCGCGAGAAGACAGAGCAATCACGAGCAGTACTTC. This gives the protein CARRQSNHEQYF.

About this clone: The sample holds other DNA sequences that translate to the same CDR3. The chain is built from TRBV12-3 or TRBV12-4 and TRBJ2-3, with TRBD1 matching over 7 bases. Losses at the gene ends were 6 bases for V and 3 bases for J; bases not matched to a gene: 3. This CDR3 comprises 13 residues. The CDR3 region has the DNA TGTGCCAGCAGCCCGACAGGGACAGATACGCAGTATTTT. The encoded protein is CASSPTGTDTQYF.

This chain joins TRBV4-3 and TRBJ1-2; possible D gene TRBD1, 5 bases. The V gene's germline CDR1 is LGHNA and CDR2 YSLEER. Trimming left V 0 bases short and J 4 bases short, with 9 bases between. The CDR3 is 14 residues long. CDR3 amino acids: CASSQEQTVYGYTF. The CDR3 DNA follows: TGCGCCAGCAGCCAAGAACAGACAGTCTATGGCTACACCTTC.

J is TRBJ1-5 and V is TRBV10-2; 8 nucleotides agree with TRBD1. The CDR3 is made up of 14 amino acids. The germline V gene has CDR1 WSHSY and CDR2 SAAADI. V trimming: 7 bases; J trimming: 2 bases; junction bases outside the gene matches: 4. The CDR3 region is CASTDRGGNQPQHF. CDR3 nucleotides: TGCGCCAGCACTGACAGGGGAGGCAATCAGCCCCAGCATTTT.

The gene calls are TRBV30 and TRBJ2-2; D unclear. Trimming left V 0 bases short and J 4 bases short, with 6 bases between. CDR1 is GTSNPN and CDR2 is SVGIG in the germline V gene (reference sequence). The CDR3 consists of 13 residues. CDR3 in DNA: TGTGCCTGGAGTGTACAGTCCACCGGGGAGCTGTTTTTT. It codes for CAWSVQSTGELFF.

The chain uses TRBV4-3 and TRBJ2-6; TRBD1 agrees at 7 bases. V lost 5 bases and J lost 0; bases outside the gene matches: 7. The CDR3 totals 17 residues. Germline V lookup: CDR1 LGHNA, CDR2 YSLEER. CDR3 protein: CASSLDRESSGANVLTF. The CDR3 region has the DNA TGCGCCAGCAGCTTAGACAGGGAAAGCTCTGGGGCCAACGTCCTGACTTTC.

This clone is a singleton in its sample. This chain's CDR3 is CASRIRDRPNTEAFF. CDR3 in DNA: TGTGCCAGCAGAATCCGGGACAGACCGAACACTGAAGCTTTCTTT. The chain carries TRBV6-5 and TRBJ1-1, with TRBD1 identical over 7 bases. Germline lookup yields CDR1 MNHEY and CDR2 SVGAGI. J was trimmed by 1 base and V by 6 bases; bases with no gene match: 8. CDR3 size: 15 residues.

The genes are TRBV6-1 and TRBJ1-2; D possibly corresponds to TRBD1 (5 bases). Trimming left V 2 bases short and J 12 bases short, with 10 bases between. CDR3 length: 11 amino acids. Germline CDR1 and CDR2: MNHNS and SASEGT. The CDR3 protein is CASSEIREDTF. CDR3 DNA: TGTGCCAGCAGTGAAATCAGGGAGGACACCTTC.

This chain joins TRBV6-2 or TRBV6-3 and TRBJ2-7; 16 nucleotides match TRBD2. The CDR3 loop spans 19 amino acids. Trimming cost V 4 bases and J 5 bases; bases outside gene matches: 14. In germline, CDR1 is MNHEY, CDR2 SVGEGT. The CDR3: CASSSSISGTSGRVHEQYF. The CDR3 DNA is TGTGCCAGCAGTTCCTCAATCTCCGGGACTAGCGGGAGGGTTCACGAGCAGTACTTC.

A word on this clone: Germline and junction disagree at one end, which may indicate a read error. V is TRBV28 and J is TRBJ1-2; 8 bases line up with TRBD1. CDR1 is MDHEN, CDR2 SYDVKM, per germline. This CDR3 contains 14 residues. The CDR3 protein is CASSSGGGNRFWGF. DNA of the CDR3: TGTGCCAGCAGTTCAGGGGGCGGTAACCGGTTCTGGGGATTC.

This clone was detected only once. The rearrangement joins TRBV6-5 to TRBJ1-2; TRBD1 agrees at 8 bases. The V gene end was trimmed by 7 bases and the J gene end by 5 bases; junction bases not matched to a gene: 9. Per germline, CDR1 MNHEY and CDR2 SVGAGI. The CDR3 loop spans 14 amino acids. The DNA for the CDR3 is TGTGCCAGCACAGGCGGACAGGGCGGGTATGGCTACACCTTC. Translated, it gives CASTGGQGGYGYTF.

The rearrangement links TRBV7-9 to TRBJ2-3; no reliable D call. This CDR3 has 16 residues. Trimming shortened V by 2 bases and J by 2 bases, and 14 bases separated the two germline ends. Germline V gives CDR1 SEHNR, CDR2 FQNEAQ (reference sequence). DNA for the CDR3: TGTGCCAGCAGCTTACGAAGGCTAGAAGACACAGATACGCAGTATTTT. Its protein product is CASSLRRLEDTDTQYF.

The chain has TRBV6-6 and TRBJ2-1, with D possibly TRBD2 on 5 matching bases. Germline CDR1 and CDR2: MNHNY and SVGAGI (reference sequence). This CDR3 contains 14 residues. V was cut by 8 bases and J by 4 bases, with 15 bases left in between. In DNA, the CDR3 is TGTGCCAGCTCTAGCTCGGGCCATTACAATGAGCAGTTCTTC. Encoded protein: CASSSSGHYNEQFF.

This chain links TRBV28 with TRBJ2-3; TRBD1 matches at 7 bases. J was trimmed by 3 bases and V by 6 bases; bases with no gene match: 3. This CDR3 region has 13 residues. CDR1 is MDHEN, CDR2 SYDVKM, per germline. The CDR3 loop reads CASRKQGTDTQYF. Written as DNA, the CDR3 is TGTGCCAGCAGGAAACAGGGGACAGATACGCAGTATTTT.